These T cell receptor beta chains were read from a single sample in a study of human T cells and chemical hapten exposure. TCRdb ran MiXCR on the RACE reads and lists one entry per CDR3 protein. Among about 180,000 distinct CDR3 sequences listed, around 30% were seen once. The specimen was whole blood, collected in connection with sensitization to the hapten diphenylcyclopropenone (DPC). The origin of the receptors is a young woman with alopecia areata. Some clones in this sample may be carry-over from other donors' samples. The CDR3 runs from the conserved cysteine through the conserved F or W. A D gene is named only where the DNA matches it firmly. Size tells how often a clone was seen (once, few, many) or the class of an expanded clone, and some rows leave it out.

j_gene: TRBJ2-1
v_gene: TRBV29-1
d_gene: TRBD2
abundance: many
len: 16
CDR3aa: CSATTSGRRSHNEQFF
CDR3nt: TGCAGCGCCACGACTAGCGGGAGGAGGAGTCACAATGAGCAGTTCTTC

j_gene: TRBJ2-2
v_gene: TRBV7-8
d_gene: .
abundance: few
len: 16
CDR3aa: CASSSGPVANTGELFF
CDR3nt: TGTGCCAGCAGCTCGGGGCCAGTGGCGAACACCGGGGAGCTGTTTTTT

j_gene: TRBJ1-1
v_gene: TRBV5-1
d_gene: TRBD1
abundance: few
len: 14
CDR3aa: CASSFGLGDSEAFF
CDR3nt: TGCGCCAGCAGCTTTGGTTTAGGGGACAGTGAAGCTTTCTTT

j_gene: TRBJ1-4
v_gene: TRBV9
d_gene: .
abundance: few
len: 16
CDR3aa: CASSVQGGVTNEKLFF
CDR3nt: TGTGCCAGCAGCGTACAGGGCGGAGTAACTAATGAAAAACTGTTTTTT

j_gene: TRBJ1-6
v_gene: TRBV2
d_gene: .
abundance: .
len: 16
CDR3aa: CASSEVELSGNSPLHF
CDR3nt: TGTGCCAGCAGTGAAGTCGAATTATCGGGGAATTCACCCCTCCACTTT

j_gene: TRBJ2-3
v_gene: TRBV29-1
d_gene: TRBD1
abundance: few
len: 14
CDR3aa: CSVGGGHSTDTQYF
CDR3nt: TGCAGCGTTGGAGGGGGCCATAGCACAGATACGCAGTATTTT

j_gene: TRBJ2-1
v_gene: TRBV29-1
d_gene: TRBD2
abundance: few
len: 16
CDR3aa: CSVRPGTSGRLKEQFF
CDR3nt: TGCAGCGTTCGTCCCGGGACTAGCGGGAGACTTAAGGAGCAGTTCTTC

j_gene: TRBJ2-2
v_gene: TRBV20-1
d_gene: .
abundance: .
len: 16
CDR3aa: CSATSPIQGNTGELFF
CDR3nt: TGCAGTGCTACCTCCCCGATACAGGGGAACACCGGGGAGCTGTTTTTT

j_gene: TRBJ1-6
v_gene: TRBV5-1
d_gene: .
abundance: few
len: 15
CDR3aa: CASTQDVSYNSPLHF
CDR3nt: TGCGCCAGCACCCAAGATGTCTCCTATAATTCACCCCTCCACTTT

j_gene: TRBJ2-5
v_gene: TRBV19
d_gene: .
abundance: few
len: 14
CDR3aa: CASSMGGMRKTQYF
CDR3nt: TGTGCCAGTAGTATGGGTGGAATGAGAAAGACCCAGTACTTC

j_gene: TRBJ1-1
v_gene: TRBV5-1
d_gene: .
abundance: .
len: 13
CDR3aa: CASSSSLPGWAFF
CDR3nt: TGCGCCAGCAGCTCATCCCTTCCGGGGTGGGCTTTCTTT

j_gene: TRBJ2-2
v_gene: TRBV28
d_gene: TRBD2
abundance: once
len: 17
CDR3aa: CASSFTLVGRVAGELFF
CDR3nt: TGTGCCAGCAGTTTTACCCTAGTCGGGAGGGTCGCCGGGGAGCTGTTTTTT

j_gene: TRBJ2-1
v_gene: TRBV4-3
d_gene: .
abundance: .
len: 15
CDR3aa: CASSQDPQGLGEQFF
CDR3nt: TGCGCCAGCAGCCAAGATCCCCAGGGGCTTGGTGAGCAGTTCTTC

j_gene: TRBJ1-5
v_gene: TRBV28
d_gene: TRBD1
abundance: .
len: 13
CDR3aa: CASSSPDTGVEGF
CDR3nt: TGTGCCAGCAGCTCCCCCGATACAGGGGTAGAGGGTTTT

j_gene: TRBJ2-3
v_gene: TRBV24-1
d_gene: .
abundance: .
len: 14
CDR3aa: CATSSVGQGDTQYF
CDR3nt: TGTGCCACCAGTTCAGTGGGACAAGGAGATACGCAGTATTTT

j_gene: TRBJ2-3
v_gene: TRBV4-3
d_gene: .
abundance: few
len: 16
CDR3aa: CASSRAPNPSTDTQYF
CDR3nt: TGCGCCAGCAGCCGAGCACCCAACCCAAGCACAGATACGCAGTATTTT

j_gene: TRBJ2-1
v_gene: TRBV6-2/TRBV6-3
d_gene: .
abundance: .
len: 16
CDR3aa: CASRGGETGSYNERFF
CDR3nt: TGTGCCAGCAGAGGAGGCGAAACGGGATCGTACAATGAGCGGTTCTTC

j_gene: TRBJ2-7
v_gene: TRBV20-1
d_gene: .
abundance: .
len: 11
CDR3aa: CSVVASGEQYF
CDR3nt: TGCAGTGTGGTAGCGTCCGGCGAGCAGTACTTC

j_gene: TRBJ1-4
v_gene: TRBV28
d_gene: .
abundance: .
len: 14
CDR3aa: CASRPQPYPEKLFF
CDR3nt: TGTGCCAGCAGGCCCCAGCCGTACCCTGAAAAACTGTTTTTT

j_gene: TRBJ2-1
v_gene: TRBV11-2
d_gene: .
abundance: .
len: 13
CDR3aa: CASSPEKAQEQFF
CDR3nt: TGTGCCAGCAGCCCTGAGAAGGCCCAAGAGCAGTTCTTC

j_gene: TRBJ2-3
v_gene: TRBV2
d_gene: .
abundance: .
len: 14
CDR3aa: CASSEQGFADTQYF
CDR3nt: TGTGCCAGCAGTGAACAGGGATTCGCAGATACGCAGTATTTT

j_gene: TRBJ2-5
v_gene: TRBV7-6
d_gene: .
abundance: few
len: 16
CDR3aa: CASSLLGNPARETQYF
CDR3nt: TGTGCCAGCAGCTTACTCGGTAATCCGGCTCGAGAGACCCAGTACTTC

j_gene: TRBJ2-5
v_gene: TRBV10-3
d_gene: TRBD2
abundance: few
len: 13
CDR3aa: CANARGGQETQYF
CDR3nt: TGTGCCAACGCACGGGGGGGGCAAGAGACCCAGTACTTC

j_gene: TRBJ2-5
v_gene: TRBV20-1
d_gene: .
abundance: .
len: 14
CDR3aa: CSATATTNKETQYF
CDR3nt: TGCAGTGCTACCGCTACGACTAACAAAGAGACCCAGTACTTC

j_gene: TRBJ1-1
v_gene: TRBV28
d_gene: .
abundance: .
len: 14
CDR3aa: CASSLAREDTEAFF
CDR3nt: TGTGCCAGCAGTTTAGCCAGGGAAGACACTGAAGCTTTCTTT

j_gene: TRBJ2-3
v_gene: TRBV4-1
d_gene: .
abundance: .
len: 17
CDR3aa: CASSQDISGSGKNTQYF
CDR3nt: TGCGCCAGCAGCCAAGACATCTCGGGTAGCGGTAAAAATACGCAGTATTTT

j_gene: TRBJ1-2
v_gene: TRBV5-1
d_gene: .
abundance: .
len: 12
CDR3aa: CVSSGNNYGYTF
CDR3nt: TGCGTCAGCAGCGGAAATAACTATGGCTACACCTTC

j_gene: TRBJ1-2
v_gene: TRBV27
d_gene: TRBD1
abundance: few
len: 13
CDR3aa: CASSTGDPYGYTF
CDR3nt: TGTGCCAGCAGTACAGGGGATCCTTATGGCTACACCTTC

j_gene: TRBJ2-7
v_gene: TRBV12-3/TRBV12-4
d_gene: .
abundance: .
len: 12
CDR3aa: CASSPTALEQYF
CDR3nt: TGTGCCAGCAGTCCGACAGCCCTGGAGCAGTACTTC

j_gene: TRBJ1-5
v_gene: TRBV5-5
d_gene: .
abundance: few
len: 16
CDR3aa: CASSLGQPYSNQPQHF
CDR3nt: TGTGCCAGCAGCTTGGGGCAGCCCTATAGCAATCAGCCCCAGCATTTT